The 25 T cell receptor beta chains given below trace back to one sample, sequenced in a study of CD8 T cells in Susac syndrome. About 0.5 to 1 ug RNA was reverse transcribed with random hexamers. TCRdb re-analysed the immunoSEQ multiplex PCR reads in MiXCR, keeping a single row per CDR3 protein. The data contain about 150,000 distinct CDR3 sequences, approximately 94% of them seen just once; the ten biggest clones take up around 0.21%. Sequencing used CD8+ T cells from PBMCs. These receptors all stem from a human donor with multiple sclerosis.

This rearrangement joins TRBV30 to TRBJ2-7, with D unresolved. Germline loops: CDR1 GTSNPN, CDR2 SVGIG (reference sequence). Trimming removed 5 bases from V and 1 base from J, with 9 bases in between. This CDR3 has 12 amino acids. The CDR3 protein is CAWDTQSYEQYF. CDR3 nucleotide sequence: TGTGCCTGGGATACGCAGTCCTACGAGCAGTACTTC.

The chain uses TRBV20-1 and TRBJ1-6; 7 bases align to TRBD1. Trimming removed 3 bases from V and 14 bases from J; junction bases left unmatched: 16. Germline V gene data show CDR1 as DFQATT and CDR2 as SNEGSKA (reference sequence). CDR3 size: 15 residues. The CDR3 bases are TGCAGTGCTAGGGGCATATCGACAGGGTATTACACCCTCCACTTT. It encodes CSARGISTGYYTLHF.

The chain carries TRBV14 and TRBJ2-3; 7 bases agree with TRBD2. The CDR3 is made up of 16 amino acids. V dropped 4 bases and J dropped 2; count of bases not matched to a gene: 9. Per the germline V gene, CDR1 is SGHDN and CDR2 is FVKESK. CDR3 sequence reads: CASSPYGEGATDTQYF. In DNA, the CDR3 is TGTGCCAGCAGCCCATACGGGGAGGGAGCCACAGATACGCAGTATTTT.

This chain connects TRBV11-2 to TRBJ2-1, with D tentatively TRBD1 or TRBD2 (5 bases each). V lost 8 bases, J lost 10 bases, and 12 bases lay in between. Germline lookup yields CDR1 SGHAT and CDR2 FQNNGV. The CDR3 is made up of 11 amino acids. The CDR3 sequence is CASRIRDEQFF. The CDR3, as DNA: TGTGCCAGCCGCATACGGGACGAGCAGTTCTTC.

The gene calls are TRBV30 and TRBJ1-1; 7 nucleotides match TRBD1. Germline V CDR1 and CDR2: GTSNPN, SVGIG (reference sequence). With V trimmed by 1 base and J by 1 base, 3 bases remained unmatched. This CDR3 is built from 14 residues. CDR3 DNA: TGTGCCTGGAGTGACAGGGGACCGAACACTGAAGCTTTCTTT. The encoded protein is CAWSDRGPNTEAFF.

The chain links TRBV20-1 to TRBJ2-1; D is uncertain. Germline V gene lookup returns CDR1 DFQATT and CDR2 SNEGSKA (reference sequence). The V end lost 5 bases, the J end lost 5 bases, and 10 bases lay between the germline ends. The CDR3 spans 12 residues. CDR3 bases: TGCAGTGCTGGGCCGAGAAACAATGAGCAGTTCTTC. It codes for CSAGPRNNEQFF.

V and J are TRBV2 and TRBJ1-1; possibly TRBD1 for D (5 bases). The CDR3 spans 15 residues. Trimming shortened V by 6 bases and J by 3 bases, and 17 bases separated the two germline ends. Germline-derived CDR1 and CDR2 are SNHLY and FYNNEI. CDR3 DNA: TGTGCCAGCAGGTACACCGGGACCGCGGACACTGAAGCTTTCTTT. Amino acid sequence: CASRYTGTADTEAFF.

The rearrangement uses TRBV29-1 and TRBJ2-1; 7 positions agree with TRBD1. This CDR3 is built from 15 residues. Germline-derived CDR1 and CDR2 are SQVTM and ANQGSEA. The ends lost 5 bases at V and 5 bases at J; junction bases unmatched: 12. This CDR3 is CSVLGDSRSNNEQFF. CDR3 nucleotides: TGCAGCGTTCTCGGGGACAGCCGGAGCAACAATGAGCAGTTCTTC.

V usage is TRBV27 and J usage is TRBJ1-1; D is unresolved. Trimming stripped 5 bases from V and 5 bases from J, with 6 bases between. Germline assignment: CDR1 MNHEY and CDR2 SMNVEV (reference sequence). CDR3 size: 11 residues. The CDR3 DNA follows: TGTGCCAGCAGTGCAGGAACTGAAGCTTTCTTT. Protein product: CASSAGTEAFF.

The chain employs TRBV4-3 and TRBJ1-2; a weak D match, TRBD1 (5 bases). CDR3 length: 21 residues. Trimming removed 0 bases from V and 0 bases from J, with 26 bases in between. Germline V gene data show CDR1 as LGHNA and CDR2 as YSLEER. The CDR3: CASSQEPGQSSLNPANYGYTF. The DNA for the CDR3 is TGCGCCAGCAGCCAAGAGCCGGGGCAGTCGTCCCTGAATCCCGCTAACTATGGCTACACCTTC.

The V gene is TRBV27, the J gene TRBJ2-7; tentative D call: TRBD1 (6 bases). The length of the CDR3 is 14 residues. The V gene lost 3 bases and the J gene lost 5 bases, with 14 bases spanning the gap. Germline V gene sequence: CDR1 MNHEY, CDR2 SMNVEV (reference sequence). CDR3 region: CASSFRGSPDEQYF. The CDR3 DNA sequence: TGTGCCAGCAGTTTCAGGGGCTCTCCTGACGAGCAGTACTTC.

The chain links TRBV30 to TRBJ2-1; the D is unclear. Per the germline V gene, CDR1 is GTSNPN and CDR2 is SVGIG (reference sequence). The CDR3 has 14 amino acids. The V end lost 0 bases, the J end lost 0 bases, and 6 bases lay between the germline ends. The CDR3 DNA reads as TGTGCCTGGAGTGTGGCCAGCTCCTACAATGAGCAGTTCTTC. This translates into CAWSVASSYNEQFF. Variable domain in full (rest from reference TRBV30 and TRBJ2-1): SQTIHQWPATLVQPVGSPLSLECTVEGTSNPNLYWYRQAAGRGLQLLFYSVGIGQISSEVPQNLSASRPQDRQFILSSKKLLLSDSGFYLCAWSVASSYNEQFFGPGTRLTVL.

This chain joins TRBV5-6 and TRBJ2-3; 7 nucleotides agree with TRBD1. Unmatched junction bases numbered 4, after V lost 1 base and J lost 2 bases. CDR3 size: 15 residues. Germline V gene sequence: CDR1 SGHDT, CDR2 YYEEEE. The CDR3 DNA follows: TGTGCCAGCAGCTTGAGACAGGGTTTCACAGATACGCAGTATTTT. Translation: CASSLRQGFTDTQYF.

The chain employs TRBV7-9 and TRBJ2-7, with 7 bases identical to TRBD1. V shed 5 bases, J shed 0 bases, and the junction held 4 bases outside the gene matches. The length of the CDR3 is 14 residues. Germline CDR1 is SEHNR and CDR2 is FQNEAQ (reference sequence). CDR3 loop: CASSRGLLSYEQYF. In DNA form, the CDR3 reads TGTGCCAGCAGCAGGGGGCTACTCTCCTACGAGCAGTACTTC.

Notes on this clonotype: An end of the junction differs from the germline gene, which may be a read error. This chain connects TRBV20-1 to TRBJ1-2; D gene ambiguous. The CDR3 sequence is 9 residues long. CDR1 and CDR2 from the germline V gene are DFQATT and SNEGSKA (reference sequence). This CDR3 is CSARDPPLF. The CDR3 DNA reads TGCAGTGCTAGAGATCCCCCACTCTTC.

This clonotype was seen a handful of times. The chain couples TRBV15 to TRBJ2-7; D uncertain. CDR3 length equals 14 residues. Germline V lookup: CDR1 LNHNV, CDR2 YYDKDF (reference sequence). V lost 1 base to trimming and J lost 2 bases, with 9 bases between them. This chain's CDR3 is CATSRGSGAYEQYF. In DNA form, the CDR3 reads TGTGCCACCAGCAGAGGCTCTGGGGCCTACGAGCAGTACTTC. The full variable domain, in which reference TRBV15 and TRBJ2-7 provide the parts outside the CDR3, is DAMVIQNPRYQVTQFGKPVTLSCSQTLNHNVMYWYQQKSSQAPKLLFHYYDKDFNNEADTPDNFQSRRPNTSFCFLDIRSPGLGDTAMYLCATSRGSGAYEQYFGPGTRLTVT.

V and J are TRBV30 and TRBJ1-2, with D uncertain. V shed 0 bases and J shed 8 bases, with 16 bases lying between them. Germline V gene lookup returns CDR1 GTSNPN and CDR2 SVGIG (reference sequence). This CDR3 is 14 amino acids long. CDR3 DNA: TGTGCCTGGAGTGTAAAGATCGCCGTTTACGGCTACACCTTC. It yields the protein CAWSVKIAVYGYTF.

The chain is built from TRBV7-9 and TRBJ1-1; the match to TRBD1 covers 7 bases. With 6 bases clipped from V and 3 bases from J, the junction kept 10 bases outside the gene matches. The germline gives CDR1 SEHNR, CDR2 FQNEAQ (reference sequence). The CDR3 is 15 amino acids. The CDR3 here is CASRNISRGDTEAFF. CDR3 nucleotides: TGTGCCAGCAGAAATATCTCCAGGGGGGACACTGAAGCTTTCTTT.

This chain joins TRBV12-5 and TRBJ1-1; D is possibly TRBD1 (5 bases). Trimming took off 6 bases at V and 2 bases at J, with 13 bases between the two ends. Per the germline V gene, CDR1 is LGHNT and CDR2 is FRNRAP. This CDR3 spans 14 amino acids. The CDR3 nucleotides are TGTGCTAGTGGGGGGGTCGAGGGAAACACTGAAGCTTTCTTT. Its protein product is CASGGVEGNTEAFF.

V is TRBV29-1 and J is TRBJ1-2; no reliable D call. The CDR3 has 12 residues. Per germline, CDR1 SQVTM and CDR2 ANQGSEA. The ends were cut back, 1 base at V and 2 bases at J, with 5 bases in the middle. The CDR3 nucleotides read TGCAGCGTTGAAGTTCGGAACTATGGCTACACCTTC. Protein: CSVEVRNYGYTF.

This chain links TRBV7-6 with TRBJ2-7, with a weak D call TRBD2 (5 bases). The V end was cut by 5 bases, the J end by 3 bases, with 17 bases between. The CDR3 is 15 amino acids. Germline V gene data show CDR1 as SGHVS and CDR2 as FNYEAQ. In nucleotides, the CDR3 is TGTGCCAGCAGCCCCGGAAGGGCGGGCGGCTACGAGCAGTACTTC. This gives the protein CASSPGRAGGYEQYF.

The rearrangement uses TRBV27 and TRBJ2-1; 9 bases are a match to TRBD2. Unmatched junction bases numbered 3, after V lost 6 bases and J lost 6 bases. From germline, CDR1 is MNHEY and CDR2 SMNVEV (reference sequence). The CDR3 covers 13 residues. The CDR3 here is CASRTSGLNEQFF. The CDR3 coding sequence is TGTGCCAGCAGAACTAGCGGGCTCAATGAGCAGTTCTTC.

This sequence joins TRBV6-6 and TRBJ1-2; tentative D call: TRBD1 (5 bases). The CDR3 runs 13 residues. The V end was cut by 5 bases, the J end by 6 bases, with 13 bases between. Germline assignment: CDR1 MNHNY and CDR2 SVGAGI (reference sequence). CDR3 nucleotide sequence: TGTGCCAGCAGTCACAGGACGGCAGATGGCTACACCTTC. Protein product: CASSHRTADGYTF.

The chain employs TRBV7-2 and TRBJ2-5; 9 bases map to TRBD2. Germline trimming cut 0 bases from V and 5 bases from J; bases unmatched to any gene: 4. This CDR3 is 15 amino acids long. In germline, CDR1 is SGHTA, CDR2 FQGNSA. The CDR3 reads CASSLAAGGGETQYF. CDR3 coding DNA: TGTGCCAGCAGCTTAGCAGCGGGGGGAGGCGAGACCCAGTACTTC.

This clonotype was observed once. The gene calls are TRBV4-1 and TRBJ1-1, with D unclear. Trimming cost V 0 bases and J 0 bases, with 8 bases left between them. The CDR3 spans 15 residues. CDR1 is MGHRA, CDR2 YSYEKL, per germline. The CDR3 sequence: CASSQDHTMNTEAFF. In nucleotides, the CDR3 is TGCGCCAGCAGCCAAGATCATACCATGAACACTGAAGCTTTCTTT.